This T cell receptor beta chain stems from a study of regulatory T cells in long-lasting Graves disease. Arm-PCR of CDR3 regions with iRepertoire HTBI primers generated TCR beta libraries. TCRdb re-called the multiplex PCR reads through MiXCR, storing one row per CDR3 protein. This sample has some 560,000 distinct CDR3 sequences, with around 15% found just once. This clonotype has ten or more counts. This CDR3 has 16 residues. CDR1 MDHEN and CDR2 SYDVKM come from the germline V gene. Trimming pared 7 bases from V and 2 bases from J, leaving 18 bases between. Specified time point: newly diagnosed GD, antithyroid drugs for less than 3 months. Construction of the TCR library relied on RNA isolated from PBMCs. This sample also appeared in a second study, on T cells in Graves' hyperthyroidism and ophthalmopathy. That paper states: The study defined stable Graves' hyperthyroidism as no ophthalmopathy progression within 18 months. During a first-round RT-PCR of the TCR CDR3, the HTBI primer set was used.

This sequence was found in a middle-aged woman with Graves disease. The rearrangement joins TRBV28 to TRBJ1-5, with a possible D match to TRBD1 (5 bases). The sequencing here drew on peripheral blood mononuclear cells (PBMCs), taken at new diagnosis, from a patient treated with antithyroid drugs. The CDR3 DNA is TGTGCCAGCAAGAGGGCCAGGGCGGGCGGCAATCAGCCCCAGCATTTT. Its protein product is CASKRARAGGNQPQHF.